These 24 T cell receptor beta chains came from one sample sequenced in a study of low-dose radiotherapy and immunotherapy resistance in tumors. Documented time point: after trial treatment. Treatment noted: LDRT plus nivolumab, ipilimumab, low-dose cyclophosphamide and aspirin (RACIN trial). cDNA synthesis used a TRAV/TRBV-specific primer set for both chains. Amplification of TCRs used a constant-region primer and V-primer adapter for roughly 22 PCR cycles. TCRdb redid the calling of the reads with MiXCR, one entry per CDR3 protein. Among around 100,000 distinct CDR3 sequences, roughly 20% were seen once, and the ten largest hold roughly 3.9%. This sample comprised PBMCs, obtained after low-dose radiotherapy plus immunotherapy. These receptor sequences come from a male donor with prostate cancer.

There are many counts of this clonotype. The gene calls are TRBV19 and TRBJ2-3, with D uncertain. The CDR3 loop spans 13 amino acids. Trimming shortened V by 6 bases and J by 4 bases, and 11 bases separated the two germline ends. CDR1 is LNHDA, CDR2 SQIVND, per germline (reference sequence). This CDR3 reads CASSDEIADTQYF. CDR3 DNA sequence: TGTGCCAGTAGCGACGAGATAGCAGATACGCAGTATTTT.

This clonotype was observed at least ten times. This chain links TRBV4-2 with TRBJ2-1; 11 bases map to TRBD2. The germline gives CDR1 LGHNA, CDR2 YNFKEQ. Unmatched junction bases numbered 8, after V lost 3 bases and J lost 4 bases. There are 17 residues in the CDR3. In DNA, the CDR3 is TGTGCCAGCAGCCAGGGGCCGGGACTAGCGGCTTACAATGAGCAGTTCTTC. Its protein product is CASSQGPGLAAYNEQFF.

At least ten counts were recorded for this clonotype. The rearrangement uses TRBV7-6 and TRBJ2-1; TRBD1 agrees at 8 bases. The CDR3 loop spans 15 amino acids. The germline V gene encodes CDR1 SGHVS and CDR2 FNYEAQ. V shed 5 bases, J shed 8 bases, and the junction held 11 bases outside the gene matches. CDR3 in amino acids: CASSPQDRGGDEQFF. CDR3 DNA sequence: TGTGCCAGCAGCCCACAAGACAGGGGAGGAGATGAGCAGTTCTTC.

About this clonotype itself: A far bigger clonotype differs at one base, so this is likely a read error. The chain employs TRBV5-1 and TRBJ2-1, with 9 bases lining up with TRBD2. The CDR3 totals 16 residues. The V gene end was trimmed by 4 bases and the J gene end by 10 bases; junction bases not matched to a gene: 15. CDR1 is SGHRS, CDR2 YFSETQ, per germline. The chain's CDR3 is CASSLARLADNYEQFF. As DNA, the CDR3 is TGCGCCAGCAGCCTAGCCCGACTAGCGGATAACTACGAGCAGTTCTTC.

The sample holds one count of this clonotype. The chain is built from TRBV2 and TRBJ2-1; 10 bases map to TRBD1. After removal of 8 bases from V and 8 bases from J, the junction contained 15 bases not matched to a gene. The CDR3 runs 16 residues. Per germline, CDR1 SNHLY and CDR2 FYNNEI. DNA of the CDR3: TGTGCCAGCGGGTACGGGACAGGGGTTGTGTTCGATGAGCAGTTCTTC. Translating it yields CASGYGTGVVFDEQFF.

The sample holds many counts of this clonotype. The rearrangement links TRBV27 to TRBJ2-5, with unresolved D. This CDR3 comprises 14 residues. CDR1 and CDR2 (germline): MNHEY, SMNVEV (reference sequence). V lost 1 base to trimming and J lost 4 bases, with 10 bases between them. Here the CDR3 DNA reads TGTGCCAGCAGTTTATTCTCTGGGTTAGAGACCCAGTACTTC. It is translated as CASSLFSGLETQYF.

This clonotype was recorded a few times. This CDR3 reads CASSATSSGTQYF. The CDR3 DNA reads TGTGCCAGCAGCGCAACCTCTAGCGGTACGCAGTATTTT. V gene TRBV7-2 combines with J gene TRBJ2-3; 7 nucleotides align to TRBD2. The CDR3 extends over 13 amino acids. Germline CDR1 reads SGHTA; CDR2 reads FQGNSA. After removal of 5 bases from V and 8 bases from J, the junction contained 7 bases not matched to a gene. Using reference TRBV7-2 and TRBJ2-3 for the parts outside the CDR3, the full variable domain is GAGVSQSPSNKVTEKGKDVELRCDPISGHTALYWYRQSLGQGLEFLIYFQGNSAPDKSGLPSDRFSAERTGGSVSTLTIQRTQQEDSAVYLCASSATSSGTQYFGPGTRLTVL.

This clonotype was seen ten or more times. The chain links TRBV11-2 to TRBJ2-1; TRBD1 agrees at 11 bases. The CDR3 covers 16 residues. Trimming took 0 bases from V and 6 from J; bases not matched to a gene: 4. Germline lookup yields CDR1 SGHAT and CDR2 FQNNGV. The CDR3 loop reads CASSLDGQGARNEQFF. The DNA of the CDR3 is TGTGCCAGCAGCTTAGATGGACAGGGGGCCCGCAATGAGCAGTTCTTC. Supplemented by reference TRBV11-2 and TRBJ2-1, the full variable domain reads EAGVAQSPRYKIIEKRQSVAFWCNPISGHATLYWYQQILGQGPKLLIQFQNNGVVDDSQLPKDRFSAERLKGVDSTLKIQPAKLEDSAVYLCASSLDGQGARNEQFFGPGTRLTVL.

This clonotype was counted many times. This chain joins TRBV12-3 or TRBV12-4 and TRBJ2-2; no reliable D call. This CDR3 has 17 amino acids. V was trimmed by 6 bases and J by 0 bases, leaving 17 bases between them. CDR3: CASSGPPGGTNTGELFF. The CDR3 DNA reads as TGTGCCAGCAGCGGACCTCCTGGTGGGACGAACACCGGGGAGCTGTTTTTT.

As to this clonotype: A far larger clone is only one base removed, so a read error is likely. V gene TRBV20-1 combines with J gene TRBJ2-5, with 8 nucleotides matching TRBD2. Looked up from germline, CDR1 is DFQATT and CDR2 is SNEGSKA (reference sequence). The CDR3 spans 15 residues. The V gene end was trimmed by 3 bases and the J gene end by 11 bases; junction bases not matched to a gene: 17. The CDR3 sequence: CSASFSGLVYNEQYF. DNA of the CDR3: TGCAGTGCTAGTTTTTCGGGACTAGTCTACAATGAGCAGTACTTC.

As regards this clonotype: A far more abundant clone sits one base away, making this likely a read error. CDR3 DNA sequence: TGTGCCAGCAGCTGGGCAGGGGAGGGCTACGAGCAGTTCTTC. This encodes CASSWAGEGYEQFF. V gene TRBV7-9 combines with J gene TRBJ2-1; TRBD2 is a possible D gene (7 bases). The germline gives CDR1 SEHNR, CDR2 FQNEAQ (reference sequence). The CDR3 runs 14 residues. Trimming pared 4 bases from V and 10 bases from J, leaving 17 bases between.

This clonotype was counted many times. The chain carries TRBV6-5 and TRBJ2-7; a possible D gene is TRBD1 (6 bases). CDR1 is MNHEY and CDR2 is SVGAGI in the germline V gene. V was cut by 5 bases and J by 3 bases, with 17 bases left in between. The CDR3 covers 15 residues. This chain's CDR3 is CASSLQGRGDYEQYF. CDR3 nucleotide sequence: TGTGCCAGCAGTCTACAGGGCCGTGGGGACTACGAGCAGTACTTC.

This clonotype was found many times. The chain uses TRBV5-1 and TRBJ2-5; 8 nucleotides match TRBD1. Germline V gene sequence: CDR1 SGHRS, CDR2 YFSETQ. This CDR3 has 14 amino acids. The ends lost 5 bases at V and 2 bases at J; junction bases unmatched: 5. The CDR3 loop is CASSQGTGQETQYF. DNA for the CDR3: TGCGCCAGCAGTCAAGGGACAGGTCAAGAGACCCAGTACTTC.

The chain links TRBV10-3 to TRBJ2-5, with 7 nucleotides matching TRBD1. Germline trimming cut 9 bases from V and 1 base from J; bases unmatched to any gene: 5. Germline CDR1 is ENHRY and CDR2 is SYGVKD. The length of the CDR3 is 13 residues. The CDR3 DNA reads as TGTGCCATAGGGGGACAGAGCCAAGAGACCCAGTACTTC. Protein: CAIGGQSQETQYF.

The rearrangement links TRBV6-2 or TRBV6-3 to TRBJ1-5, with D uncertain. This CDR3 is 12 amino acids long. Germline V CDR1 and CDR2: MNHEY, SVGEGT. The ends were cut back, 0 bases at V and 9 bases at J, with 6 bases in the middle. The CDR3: CASSYSASPQHF. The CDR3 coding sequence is TGTGCCAGCAGTTACTCGGCATCGCCCCAGCATTTT.

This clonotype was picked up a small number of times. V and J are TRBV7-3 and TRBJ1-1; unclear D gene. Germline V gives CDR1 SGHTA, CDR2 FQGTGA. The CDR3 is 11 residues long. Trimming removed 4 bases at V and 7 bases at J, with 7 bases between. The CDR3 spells CASSSGGEAFF. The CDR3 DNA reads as TGTGCCAGCAGCTCGGGAGGTGAAGCTTTCTTT.

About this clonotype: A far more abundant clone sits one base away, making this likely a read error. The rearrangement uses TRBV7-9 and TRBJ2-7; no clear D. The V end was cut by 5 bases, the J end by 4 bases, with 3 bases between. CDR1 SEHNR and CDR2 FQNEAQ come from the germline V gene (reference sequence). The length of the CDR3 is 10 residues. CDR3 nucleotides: TGTGCCAGCAGCGGGTACGAGCAGTACTTC. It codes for CASSGYEQYF.

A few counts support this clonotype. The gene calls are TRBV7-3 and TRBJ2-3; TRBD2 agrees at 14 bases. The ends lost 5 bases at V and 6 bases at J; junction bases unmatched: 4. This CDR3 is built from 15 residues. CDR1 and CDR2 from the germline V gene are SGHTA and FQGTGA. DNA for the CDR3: TGTGCCAGCAGCCCCGGGACTAGCGGGGGTGATACGCAGTATTTT. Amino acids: CASSPGTSGGDTQYF.

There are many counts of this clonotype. CDR3 sequence: CASRPDELGTQETQYF. CDR3 coding DNA: TGTGCCAGCAGACCTGACGAGCTTGGGACTCAAGAGACCCAGTACTTC. The chain joins TRBV7-8 to TRBJ2-5, with D maybe TRBD2 (6 bases). The CDR3 runs 16 residues. Germline CDR1 and CDR2: SGHVS and FQNEAQ. V was shortened by 6 bases and J by 2 bases, with 19 bases between the two germline ends.

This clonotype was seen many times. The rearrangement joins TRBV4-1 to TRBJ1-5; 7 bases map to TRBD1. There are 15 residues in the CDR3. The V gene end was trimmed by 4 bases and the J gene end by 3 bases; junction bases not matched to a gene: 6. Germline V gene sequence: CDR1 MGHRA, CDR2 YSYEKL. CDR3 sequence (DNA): TGCGCCAGCAGCCGGCAGACAGGGCCCAATCAGCCCCAGCATTTT. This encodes CASSRQTGPNQPQHF.

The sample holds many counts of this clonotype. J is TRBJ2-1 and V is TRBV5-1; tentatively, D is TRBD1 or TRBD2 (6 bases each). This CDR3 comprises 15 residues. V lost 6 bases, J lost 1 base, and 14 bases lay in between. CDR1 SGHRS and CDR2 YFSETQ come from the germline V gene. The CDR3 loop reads CASNGGGKSYNEQFF. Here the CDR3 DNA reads TGCGCCAGCAATGGAGGGGGTAAATCCTACAATGAGCAGTTCTTC.

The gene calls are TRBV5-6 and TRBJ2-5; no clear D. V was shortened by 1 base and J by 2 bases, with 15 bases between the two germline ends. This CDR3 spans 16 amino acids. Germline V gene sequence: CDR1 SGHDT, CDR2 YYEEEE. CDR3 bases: TGTGCCAGCAGCTTGTTTCTAGACCATTTTCAAGAGACCCAGTACTTC. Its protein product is CASSLFLDHFQETQYF.

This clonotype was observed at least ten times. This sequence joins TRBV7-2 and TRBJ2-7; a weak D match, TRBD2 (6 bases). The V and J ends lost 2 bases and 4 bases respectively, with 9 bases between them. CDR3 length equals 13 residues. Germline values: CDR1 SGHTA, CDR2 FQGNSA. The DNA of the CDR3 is TGTGCCAGCAGCTTAACTAGCCGGTACGAGCAGTACTTC. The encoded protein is CASSLTSRYEQYF.

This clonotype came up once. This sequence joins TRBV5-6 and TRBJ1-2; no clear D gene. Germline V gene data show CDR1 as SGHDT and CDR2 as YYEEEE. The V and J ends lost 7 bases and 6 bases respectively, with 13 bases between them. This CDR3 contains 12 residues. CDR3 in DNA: TGTGCCAGCTCCCGGGAACGAGATGGCTACACCTTC. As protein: CASSRERDGYTF.